These 28 T cell receptor beta chains were sequenced from one sample in a study of T cell responses to AZD1222 COVID-19 vaccine (dated by TCRdb to the early 2020s). The intended sense of this specimen's time point label: baseline before first vaccination. Library preparation employed the immunoSEQ multiplex PCR assay. This is the immuneACCESS table as TCRdb keeps it, with only in-frame sequences that have V and J called. A part of the clones is gone; compared with another copy, unresolved V genes explain less than half, and the rest is unexplained. This sample is represented by about 140,000 clones; about nine tenths of them were singletons. The ten biggest clones cover around 5.1% of the sample. The source was peripheral blood, collected on day 0 of AZD1222 vaccination. The receptors were gathered from an adult in good health.

The table lists this clone with a few counts. The chain recombines TRBV7-9 with TRBJ2-5; 7 bases fit TRBD2. Germline trimming cut 1 base from V and 2 bases from J; bases unmatched to any gene: 4. The CDR3 totals 15 residues. Looked up from germline, CDR1 is SEHNR and CDR2 is FQNEAQ (reference sequence). The CDR3 sequence is CASSLGEGHQETQYF. As DNA, the CDR3 is TGTGCCAGCAGCTTAGGGGAGGGGCATCAAGAGACCCAGTACTTC.

This chain uses TRBV11-2 with TRBJ1-4, with a possible D match to TRBD1 (5 bases). The CDR3 runs 12 residues. Germline values: CDR1 SGHAT, CDR2 FQNNGV. Trimming stripped 7 bases from V and 8 bases from J, with 11 bases between. The CDR3 coding sequence is TGTGCCAGCACTACCTGGGGGGAAAAACTGTTTTTT. This sequence encodes CASTTWGEKLFF.

The chain joins TRBV5-1 to TRBJ2-1; TRBD2 matches 7 bases. V lost 0 bases, J lost 1 base, and 4 bases stayed unmatched. The CDR3 is 16 amino acids. From germline, CDR1 is SGHRS and CDR2 YFSETQ. CDR3: CASSLGGRVSYNEQFF. The DNA for the CDR3 is TGCGCCAGCAGCTTGGGTGGGAGGGTATCCTACAATGAGCAGTTCTTC.

The count of this clone is one. CDR3 region: CAILREGSGELFF. The CDR3 DNA follows: TGTGCCATCCTTAGGGAGGGTTCCGGGGAGCTGTTTTTT. The chain couples TRBV10-3 to TRBJ2-2, with 7 bases matching TRBD2. The CDR3 length is 13 residues. V was clipped by 8 bases and J by 6 bases; unmatched bases: 6. Germline assignment: CDR1 ENHRY and CDR2 SYGVKD.

This clone showed up just once. This chain uses TRBV28 with TRBJ2-7, with TRBD2 as a possible D gene (6 bases). The CDR3 loop spans 16 amino acids. With 5 bases removed from V and 0 bases from J, the gap between germline ends came to 17 bases. Germline lookup yields CDR1 MDHEN and CDR2 SYDVKM. This chain's CDR3 is CASSLTFGGYSYEQYF. The CDR3 DNA is TGTGCCAGCAGTCTAACCTTTGGGGGGTACTCCTACGAGCAGTACTTC.

The chain is built from TRBV5-1 and TRBJ2-1; 7 bases agree with TRBD1. The germline CDR1 and CDR2 sequences are SGHRS and YFSETQ. CDR3 length: 14 residues. The junction had 2 bases not matched to a gene; V was cut back by 4 bases and J by 1 base. CDR3 coding DNA: TGCGCCAGCAGCCCAGGGGGTTCCTACAATGAGCAGTTCTTC. Its translation: CASSPGGSYNEQFF.

This clone was recorded once. The CDR3 DNA reads as TGTGCCGCAGCGGGGTCAAGCACCGGGGAGCTGTTTTTT. This codes for CAAAGSSTGELFF. This chain connects TRBV6-5 to TRBJ2-2; TRBD2 matches 7 bases. Germline assignment: CDR1 MNHEY and CDR2 SVGAGI. CDR3 length equals 13 residues. The junction had 7 bases not matched to a gene; V was cut back by 11 bases and J by 4 bases.

The chain is built from TRBV28 and TRBJ1-6; D is undetermined. Trimming stripped 3 bases from V and 0 bases from J, with 6 bases between. Looked up from germline, CDR1 is MDHEN and CDR2 is SYDVKM. CDR3 length: 15 residues. CDR3 in amino acids: CASSFESSYNSPLHF. In DNA form, the CDR3 reads TGTGCCAGCAGTTTTGAGAGCTCCTATAATTCACCCCTCCACTTT. The full variable domain, its missing parts supplied by reference TRBV28 and TRBJ1-6, is DVKVTQSSRYLVKRTGEKVFLECVQDMDHENMFWYRQDPGLGLRLIYFSYDVKMKEKGDIPEGYSVSREKKERFSLILESASTNQTSMYLCASSFESSYNSPLHFGNGTRLTVT.

This sequence joins TRBV19 and TRBJ2-5; D is possibly TRBD2 (5 bases). Trimming cost V 6 bases and J 5 bases, with 10 bases left between them. CDR3 length: 12 amino acids. From germline, CDR1 is LNHDA and CDR2 SQIVND (reference sequence). The CDR3 nucleotides read TGTGCCAGTAGAGGACTTCGGGAGACCCAGTACTTC. It yields the protein CASRGLRETQYF.

CDR3 sequence: CASSLSRLNTEAFF. CDR3 nucleotide sequence: TGTGCCAGCAGCTTAAGTCGCCTGAACACTGAAGCTTTCTTT. The chain recombines TRBV7-9 with TRBJ1-1; D is unclear. Trimming took off 2 bases at V and 0 bases at J, with 7 bases between the two ends. The V gene's germline CDR1 is SEHNR and CDR2 FQNEAQ (reference sequence). The CDR3 covers 14 residues.

V and J are TRBV4-1 and TRBJ1-4, with TRBD1 identical over 8 bases. Germline V gene sequence: CDR1 MGHRA, CDR2 YSYEKL. The trim removed 3 bases at V and 4 bases at J, leaving 4 bases unmatched. The CDR3 sequence is 15 residues long. CDR3 nucleotide sequence: TGCGCCAGCAGCCATCCCGGGACAGGTAATGAAAAACTGTTTTTT. This codes for CASSHPGTGNEKLFF.

The rearrangement uses TRBV15 and TRBJ2-7, with D possibly called TRBD1 or TRBD2 (5 bases each). The V gene lost 5 bases and the J gene lost 5 bases, with 25 bases spanning the gap. CDR3 length: 17 residues. CDR1 and CDR2 (germline): LNHNV, YYDKDF (reference sequence). CDR3 DNA sequence: TGTGCCACCAGCCCCGGAATCGCGACCTCCCGGGACCACGAGCAGTACTTC. This sequence encodes CATSPGIATSRDHEQYF.

This chain uses TRBV5-1 with TRBJ1-5, with D unclear. The CDR3 sequence is 17 residues long. Germline CDR1 is SGHRS and CDR2 is YFSETQ. The V gene lost 2 bases and the J gene lost 0 bases, with 15 bases spanning the gap. The CDR3, as DNA: TGCGCCAGCAGCTTTTTTTACAGCTCTTATAGCAATCAGCCCCAGCATTTT. Protein product: CASSFFYSSYSNQPQHF.

The V gene is TRBV14, the J gene TRBJ1-4, with a tentative D call TRBD1 (5 bases). There are 14 residues in the CDR3. Per germline, CDR1 SGHDN and CDR2 FVKESK. V was trimmed by 4 bases and J by 6 bases, leaving 12 bases between them. The CDR3 sequence: CASSLIMGDEKLFF. CDR3 DNA sequence: TGTGCCAGCAGCCTGATCATGGGGGATGAAAAACTGTTTTTT.

The chain links TRBV24-1 to TRBJ2-2; 11 nucleotides match TRBD2. Per germline, CDR1 KGHDR and CDR2 SFDVKD. The CDR3 is made up of 21 amino acids. V lost 1 base and J lost 5; bases outside the gene matches: 17. The CDR3, as DNA: TGTGCCACCAGTGATTTCCGGGCTAGCGGGGGGCCCGTTAAGGGAACCGGGGAGCTGTTTTTT. It encodes CATSDFRASGGPVKGTGELFF.

The chain carries TRBV7-9 and TRBJ2-4; 7 bases map to TRBD1. V was clipped by 5 bases and J by 5 bases; unmatched bases: 3. This CDR3 comprises 13 residues. From germline, CDR1 is SEHNR and CDR2 FQNEAQ (reference sequence). The CDR3 DNA reads as TGTGCCAGCAGCCGCGGACAGGAAAACATTCAGTACTTC. Its translation: CASSRGQENIQYF.

The chain uses TRBV10-3 and TRBJ2-1; 9 bases match TRBD2. Germline V lookup: CDR1 ENHRY, CDR2 SYGVKD. CDR3 length equals 14 residues. The trim removed 10 bases at V and 0 bases at J, leaving 4 bases unmatched. CDR3 protein: CATLTSGSYNEQFF. The CDR3 DNA follows: TGTGCCACCTTGACTAGCGGCTCCTACAATGAGCAGTTCTTC.

The V gene is TRBV7-9, the J gene TRBJ1-2, with 9 positions matching TRBD1. CDR3 length equals 15 residues. CDR1 and CDR2 (germline): SEHNR, FQNEAQ (reference sequence). Germline trimming cut 4 bases from V and 5 bases from J; bases unmatched to any gene: 8. The CDR3 DNA follows: TGTGCCAGCAGCTCGGGACAGGGAGATAAGTATGGCTACACCTTC. Translation: CASSSGQGDKYGYTF. The variable domain in full, completed from reference TRBV7-9 and TRBJ1-2, reads DTGVSQNPRHKITKRGQNVTFRCDPISEHNRLYWYRQTLGQGPEFLTYFQNEAQLEKSRLLSDRFSAERPKGSFSTLEIQRTEQGDSAMYLCASSSGQGDKYGYTFGSGTRLTVV.

This clone was recorded only once. This chain uses TRBV7-6 with TRBJ2-5, with D uncertain. CDR1 SGHVS and CDR2 FNYEAQ come from the germline V gene. Trimming pared 4 bases from V and 2 bases from J, leaving 11 bases between. CDR3 length equals 14 residues. CDR3 nucleotides: TGTGCCAGCAGCTGGACGCAGACTCAAGAGACCCAGTACTTC. As protein: CASSWTQTQETQYF.

V usage is TRBV5-1 and J usage is TRBJ2-1; TRBD1 matches 7 bases. The CDR3 is 16 residues long. From germline, CDR1 is SGHRS and CDR2 YFSETQ. J gave up 5 bases and V 0 bases, and 8 bases lay outside the gene matches. This CDR3 is CASSLGGQRGHNEQFF. CDR3 bases: TGCGCCAGCAGCTTGGGGGGACAGAGGGGCCACAATGAGCAGTTCTTC.

The chain has TRBV7-2 and TRBJ2-3, with TRBD2 identical over 8 bases. This CDR3 is 15 amino acids long. V lost 0 bases and J lost 5; bases outside the gene matches: 4. Germline V gene sequence: CDR1 SGHTA, CDR2 FQGNSA. CDR3 coding DNA: TGTGCCAGCAGCTTAGCCGGGACTAGTGGAGATACGCAGTATTTT. Amino acids: CASSLAGTSGDTQYF.

V and J are TRBV7-9 and TRBJ2-7; D gene ambiguous. V lost 5 bases and J 0 bases, leaving 23 bases between the germline ends. CDR1 SEHNR and CDR2 FQNEAQ come from the germline V gene (reference sequence). CDR3 size: 18 residues. The CDR3 protein is CASSPGPEWTASSYEQYF. The DNA of the CDR3 is TGTGCCAGCAGCCCAGGTCCGGAATGGACCGCTAGCTCCTACGAGCAGTACTTC.

The chain recombines TRBV4-2 with TRBJ2-7, with D unclear. Trimming removed 11 bases at V and 3 bases at J, with 17 bases between. Germline values: CDR1 LGHNA, CDR2 YNFKEQ. There are 13 residues in the CDR3. This chain's CDR3 is CASRKDGDYEQYF. The CDR3 DNA is TGTGCCTCCAGAAAGGACGGTGACTACGAGCAGTACTTC.

This chain uses TRBV5-4 with TRBJ1-1, with D possibly TRBD1 on 6 matching bases. The CDR3 consists of 15 residues. CDR1 and CDR2 from the germline V gene are SGHNT and YYREEE (reference sequence). V shed 4 bases and J shed 4 bases, with 17 bases lying between them. Here the CDR3 DNA reads TGTGCCAGCAGCAATAATGTCGAGGGGGTCACTGAAGCTTTCTTT. This gives the protein CASSNNVEGVTEAFF.

The J gene is TRBJ2-1, the V gene TRBV27, with 14 bases identical to TRBD2. CDR3 length: 19 amino acids. The germline V gene encodes CDR1 MNHEY and CDR2 SMNVEV (reference sequence). J gave up 6 bases and V 0 bases, and 10 bases lay outside the gene matches. CDR3 sequence reads: CASSLSGNRLAGGGNEQFF. As DNA, the CDR3 is TGTGCCAGCAGTTTATCAGGGAACAGACTAGCGGGAGGGGGCAATGAGCAGTTCTTC.

At least ten counts were recorded for this clone. The CDR3 is CASSESGQNSGNTIYF. CDR3 in DNA: TGTGCCAGCAGTGAATCGGGACAGAACTCTGGAAACACCATATATTTT. This rearrangement joins TRBV25-1 to TRBJ1-3; 7 bases are a match to TRBD1. Germline CDR1 MGHDK, CDR2 SYGVNS. The CDR3 sequence is 16 residues long. Germline trimming cut 1 base from V and 0 bases from J; bases unmatched to any gene: 3.

V usage is TRBV6-5 and J usage is TRBJ1-5; the D is unclear. This CDR3 is 14 amino acids long. Germline CDR1 MNHEY, CDR2 SVGAGI. V lost 6 bases and J lost 2, with 11 bases in between. CDR3 sequence: CASSSDTRNQPQHF. In DNA, the CDR3 is TGTGCCAGCAGCTCCGACACTCGCAATCAGCCCCAGCATTTT.

The chain carries TRBV19 and TRBJ2-7, with D perhaps being TRBD1 or TRBD2 (5 bases each). CDR3 size: 15 residues. The V and J ends lost 9 bases and 0 bases respectively, with 18 bases between them. Germline V CDR1 and CDR2: LNHDA, SQIVND (reference sequence). CDR3 DNA: TGTGCCAGCACCCCAGCGGCAGGGCGCTCCTACGAGCAGTACTTC. Its translation: CASTPAAGRSYEQYF.